These 11 T cell receptor beta chains were sequenced from one sample in a study of blood T cells in healthy people across ages. A second PCR, run for about 7 to 11 cycles, used a sample-barcoded 5' primer plus a J-beta primer mix. MiXCR, run by TCRdb on the 5' RACE reads, gives a single entry per CDR3 protein. Of about 680,000 distinct CDR3 sequences in the sample, approximately 50% are singletons; the top ten hold under 35%. The sequencing sample was made of blood. These TCRs come from a woman aged 55-70 years in good health.

This sequence joins TRBV29-1 and TRBJ1-2, with D unclear. The CDR3 length is 11 residues. Germline V gene sequence: CDR1 SQVTM, CDR2 ANQGSEA. V was shortened by 2 bases and J by 8 bases, with 9 bases between the two germline ends. CDR3 nucleotide sequence: TGCAGCGTTGAACTTATGGGCGGCTACACCTTC. Amino acid sequence: CSVELMGGYTF.

V and J are TRBV30 and TRBJ2-2, with D perhaps matching TRBD1 (7 bases). Germline V gene sequence: CDR1 GTSNPN, CDR2 SVGIG (reference sequence). The CDR3 runs 13 residues. The V end was cut by 3 bases, the J end by 5 bases, with 10 bases between. CDR3 DNA: TGTGCCTGGAGGGCAGGGGGGACCGGGGAGCTGTTTTTT. Amino acid sequence: CAWRAGGTGELFF.

The chain recombines TRBV9 with TRBJ2-5; possibly TRBD1 or TRBD2 for D (5 bases each). Germline loops: CDR1 SGDLS, CDR2 YYNGEE. The CDR3 has 16 amino acids. V was clipped by 4 bases and J by 3 bases, with 19 bases between them. As DNA, the CDR3 is TGTGCCAGCAGCCCAAGAACGGGACCTTTGAAAGAGACCCAGTACTTC. This gives the protein CASSPRTGPLKETQYF.

This clonotype was detected a few times. J is TRBJ2-7 and V is TRBV10-3, with unresolved D. V gave up 2 bases and J gave up 2 bases, with 10 bases separating them. Germline values: CDR1 ENHRY, CDR2 SYGVKD. The CDR3 is made up of 14 amino acids. The CDR3 DNA reads TGTGCCATCAGTGAGCCTCAACAGACCTACGAGCAGTACTTC. Its protein product is CAISEPQQTYEQYF.

The J gene is TRBJ2-4, the V gene TRBV15; tentatively, D is TRBD2 (5 bases). Germline V gene lookup returns CDR1 LNHNV and CDR2 YYDKDF (reference sequence). V was cut by 5 bases and J by 1 base, with 18 bases left in between. CDR3 length: 17 residues. For the CDR3, the DNA is TGTGCCACCAGCCCACGTCCCCAACCGGGGGCCAAAAACATTCAGTACTTC. Its translation: CATSPRPQPGAKNIQYF.

V gene TRBV6-2 or TRBV6-3 combines with J gene TRBJ2-3; maybe TRBD2 (5 bases). V lost 0 bases to trimming and J lost 4 bases, with 14 bases between them. The germline gives CDR1 MNHEY, CDR2 SVGEGT. CDR3 length: 16 amino acids. The CDR3 sequence: CASSYSVSQRADTQYF. As DNA, the CDR3 is TGTGCCAGCAGTTACTCCGTCAGCCAGAGGGCAGATACGCAGTATTTT.

The table lists this clonotype with a count of one. In nucleotides, the CDR3 is TGCGCCAGCAGCCTGGCCCGGGACGGCTATGGCTACACCTTC. Amino acids: CASSLARDGYGYTF. The genes are TRBV5-1 and TRBJ1-2; D is perhaps TRBD1 (5 bases). V lost 4 bases and J 4 bases, leaving 14 bases between the germline ends. This CDR3 contains 14 residues. Germline CDR1 SGHRS, CDR2 YFSETQ.

The chain employs TRBV7-9 and TRBJ2-4, with 9 bases matching TRBD1. The J call may be incorrect, as the DNA end agrees better with TRBJ2-7. The CDR3 consists of 14 residues. Germline CDR1 is SEHNR and CDR2 is FQNEAQ (reference sequence). The CDR3 DNA is TGTGCCAGCAGCCAGGACAGGGGCTCGGACGAGCAGTACTTC. This translates into CASSQDRGSDEQYF.

This chain connects TRBV7-3 to TRBJ2-7; possibly TRBD2 for D (5 bases). Germline CDR1 is SGHTA and CDR2 is FQGTGA. The CDR3 consists of 17 residues. V was trimmed by 5 bases and J by 7 bases, leaving 27 bases between them. Written as DNA, the CDR3 is TGTGCCAGCAGCCCAGGTAGCGATACCCGTTCCTACAATGAGCAGTACTTC. As protein: CASSPGSDTRSYNEQYF.

This sequence joins TRBV7-2 and TRBJ2-1; D may be TRBD1 (6 bases). The germline V gene encodes CDR1 SGHTA and CDR2 FQGNSA. Trimming left V 1 base short and J 3 bases short, with 10 bases between. There are 15 residues in the CDR3. The CDR3 DNA reads TGTGCCAGCAGCTTAGTGGGGGCAGGCTACAATGAGCAGTTCTTC. This translates into CASSLVGAGYNEQFF.

The chain joins TRBV7-3 to TRBJ2-1; TRBD2 agrees at 8 bases. Trimming removed 1 base from V and 6 bases from J; junction bases left unmatched: 11. This CDR3 has 17 residues. CDR1 and CDR2 (germline): SGHTA, FQGTGA. CDR3 amino acids: CASSLRPSGSSGNEQFF. In DNA form, the CDR3 reads TGTGCCAGCAGCTTAAGACCGAGCGGGAGCTCTGGCAATGAGCAGTTCTTC.